These 10 T cell receptor beta chains share one sample of origin, sequenced in a study of shared clonotypes between healthy human individuals. Using immunoSEQ multiplex PCR, the repertoire was profiled, and TCRdb retains in-frame clones only, with some absent. The profile shows roughly 680,000 clones, roughly 72% of them singletons. The sequenced sample was memory CD4+ T cells sorted from blood. Subset defined: CD45RA-negative fraction. Source of these receptors: a woman in her 30s in good health.

The chain couples TRBV25-1 to TRBJ2-6, with D maybe TRBD1 (6 bases). The CDR3 has 16 residues. Germline-derived CDR1 and CDR2 are MGHDK and SYGVNS. Trimming took 2 bases from V and 4 from J, leaving 12 bases between them. The CDR3 sequence is CASSEVTGSGANVLTF. The CDR3 bases are TGTGCCAGCAGTGAAGTAACAGGGAGCGGGGCCAACGTCCTGACTTTC.

V is TRBV7-8 and J is TRBJ1-4, with unresolved D. The germline V and J ends were trimmed by 3 bases and 7 bases, with 12 bases remaining between them. Germline CDR1 and CDR2: SGHVS and FQNEAQ. The CDR3 length is 14 residues. The CDR3 spells CASSFSSAGEKLFF. The CDR3 coding sequence is TGTGCCAGCAGCTTCAGTAGTGCGGGTGAAAAACTGTTTTTT.

This chain joins TRBV28 and TRBJ2-7; D unclear. In germline, CDR1 is MDHEN, CDR2 SYDVKM. This CDR3 contains 12 residues. V was trimmed by 3 bases and J by 4 bases, leaving 7 bases between them. CDR3 DNA: TGTGCCAGCAGTTTCAAGTTTTACGAGCAGTACTTC. It translates to CASSFKFYEQYF. Full variable domain (rest looked up from reference TRBV28 and TRBJ2-7): DVKVTQSSRYLVKRTGEKVFLECVQDMDHENMFWYRQDPGLGLRLIYFSYDVKMKEKGDIPEGYSVSREKKERFSLILESASTNQTSMYLCASSFKFYEQYFGPGTRLTVT.

The V gene is TRBV18, the J gene TRBJ2-1, with D perhaps TRBD2 (5 bases). The CDR3 consists of 14 residues. CDR1 KGHSH and CDR2 LQKENI come from the germline V gene. V was clipped by 1 base and J by 8 bases, with 12 bases between them. Written as DNA, the CDR3 is TGTGCCAGCTCACCACGGCCTAGCAACGATGAGCAGTTCTTC. This codes for CASSPRPSNDEQFF. Variable domain in full (rest from reference TRBV18 and TRBJ2-1): NAGVMQNPRHLVRRRGQEARLRCSPMKGHSHVYWYRQLPEEGLKFMVYLQKENIIDESGMPKERFSAEFPKEGPSILRIQQVVRGDSAAYFCASSPRPSNDEQFFGPGTRLTVL.

A note on this clone: In the same sample, other DNA sequences code for this CDR3. The chain carries TRBV6-5 and TRBJ1-1; D is uncertain. Germline CDR1 reads MNHEY; CDR2 reads SVGAGI. V was shortened by 0 bases and J by 2 bases, with 10 bases between the two germline ends. This CDR3 is 15 amino acids long. DNA for the CDR3: TGTGCCAGCAGTTACTCGAGGGCCAGTAACACTGAAGCTTTCTTT. Translated, it gives CASSYSRASNTEAFF.

This clone was seen a handful of times. The genes are TRBV28 and TRBJ2-1, with 7 nucleotides matching TRBD2. V lost 4 bases, J lost 4 bases, and 19 bases stayed unmatched. The CDR3 totals 19 residues. CDR1 and CDR2 from the germline V gene are MDHEN and SYDVKM. The CDR3 DNA reads TGTGCCAGCAGTTCCCACGGGGGTCGAGAGGGAGGGTATTACAATGAGCAGTTCTTC. Amino acids: CASSSHGGREGGYYNEQFF.

The chain employs TRBV7-9 and TRBJ2-7; D may be TRBD2 (6 bases). The length of the CDR3 is 15 residues. The ends were cut back, 5 bases at V and 0 bases at J, with 14 bases in the middle. CDR1 and CDR2 from the germline V gene are SEHNR and FQNEAQ (reference sequence). This CDR3 is CASSLGGSSSYEQYF. Written as DNA, the CDR3 is TGTGCCAGCAGCCTTGGGGGGTCTAGCTCCTACGAGCAGTACTTC.

The V and J genes are TRBV5-4 and TRBJ2-7; no clear D gene. The length of the CDR3 is 15 residues. Per germline, CDR1 SGHNT and CDR2 YYREEE (reference sequence). Trimming pared 2 bases from V and 0 bases from J, leaving 12 bases between. This CDR3 reads CASSLRAKSSYEQYF. The CDR3 region has the DNA TGTGCCAGCAGCTTACGGGCCAAAAGCTCCTACGAGCAGTACTTC.

This clone was detected only a few times. The chain couples TRBV9 to TRBJ2-5; D gene unclear. Germline V gene data show CDR1 as SGDLS and CDR2 as YYNGEE. CDR3 size: 13 residues. Trimming took off 3 bases at V and 4 bases at J, with 10 bases between the two ends. CDR3 protein: CASSGGPLETQYF. DNA of the CDR3: TGTGCCAGCAGCGGTGGCCCTTTAGAGACCCAGTACTTC.

The genes are TRBV2 and TRBJ1-3, with D perhaps matching TRBD1 (5 bases). This CDR3 has 13 residues. CDR1 and CDR2 (germline): SNHLY, FYNNEI. Trimming left V 6 bases short and J 2 bases short, with 8 bases between. The CDR3 region is CASRTDPGNTIYF. The DNA for the CDR3 is TGTGCCAGCAGGACAGATCCTGGAAACACCATATATTTT.